This note documents a single T cell receptor beta chain sequence. The germline V gene encodes CDR1 SNHLY and CDR2 FYNNEI. V gave up 6 bases and J gave up 7 bases; unmatched junction bases: 7. The CDR3 loop spans 15 amino acids. PCR used 60 Vbeta primers and 13 Jbeta primers. TCRdb's copy holds only in-frame clones and misses some; the assay was immunoSEQ multiplex PCR. This sample has over 70,000 clones, with 80% found just once. This sample stems from a study of cytomegalovirus exposure and HLA in healthy donors. Input material: PBMCs. The chain carries TRBV2 and TRBJ2-1; TRBD2 matches at 12 bases. The TCR comes from a man aged 18 to 29 in good health and CMV-seronegative. CDR3: CASRGLAGGQNEQFF. In DNA, the CDR3 is TGTGCCAGCAGGGGTCTAGCGGGGGGGCAGAATGAGCAGTTCTTC.